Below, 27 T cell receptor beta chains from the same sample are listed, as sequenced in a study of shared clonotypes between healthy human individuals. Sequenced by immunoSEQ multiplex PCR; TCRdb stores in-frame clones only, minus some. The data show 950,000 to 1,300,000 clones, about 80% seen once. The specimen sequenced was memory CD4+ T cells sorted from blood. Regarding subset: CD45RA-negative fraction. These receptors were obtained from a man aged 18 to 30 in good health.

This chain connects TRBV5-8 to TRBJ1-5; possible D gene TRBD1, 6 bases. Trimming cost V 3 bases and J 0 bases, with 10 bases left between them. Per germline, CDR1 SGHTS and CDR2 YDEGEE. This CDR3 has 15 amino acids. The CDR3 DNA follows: TGTGCCAGCAGCTCGAGGGGGGATAGCAATCAGCCCCAGCATTTT. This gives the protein CASSSRGDSNQPQHF.

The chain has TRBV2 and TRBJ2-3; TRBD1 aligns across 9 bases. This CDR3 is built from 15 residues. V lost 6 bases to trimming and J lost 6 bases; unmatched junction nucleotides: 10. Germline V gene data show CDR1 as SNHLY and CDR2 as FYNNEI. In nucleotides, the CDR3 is TGTGCCAGCAGCCTTAGACAGGGGGGATCGGATACGCAGTATTTT. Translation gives CASSLRQGGSDTQYF. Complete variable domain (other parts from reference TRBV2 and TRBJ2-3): EPEVTQTPSHQVTQMGQEVILRCVPISNHLYFYWYRQILGQKVEFLVSFYNNEISEKSEIFDDQFSVERPDGSNFTLKIRSTKLEDSAMYFCASSLRQGGSDTQYFGPGTRLTVL.

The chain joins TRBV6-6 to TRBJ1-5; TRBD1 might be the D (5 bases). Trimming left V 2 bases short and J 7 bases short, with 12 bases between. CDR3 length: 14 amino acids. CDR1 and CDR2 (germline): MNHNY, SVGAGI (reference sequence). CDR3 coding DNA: TGTGCCAGCAGTTACGCCGGGACCCACCAGCCCCAGCATTTT. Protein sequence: CASSYAGTHQPQHF.

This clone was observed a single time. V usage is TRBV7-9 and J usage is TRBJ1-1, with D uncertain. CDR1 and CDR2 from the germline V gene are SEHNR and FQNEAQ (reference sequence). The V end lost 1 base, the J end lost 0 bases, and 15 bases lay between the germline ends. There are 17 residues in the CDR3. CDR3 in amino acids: CASSLGIGSVMNTEAFF. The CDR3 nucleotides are TGTGCCAGCAGCTTAGGAATCGGATCGGTGATGAACACTGAAGCTTTCTTT.

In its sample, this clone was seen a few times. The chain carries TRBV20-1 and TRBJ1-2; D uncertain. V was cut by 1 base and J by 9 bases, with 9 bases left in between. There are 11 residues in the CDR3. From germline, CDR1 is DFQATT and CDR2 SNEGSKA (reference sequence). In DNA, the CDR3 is TGCAGTGCTAGAGCGGGGATGCGCTACACCTTC. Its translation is CSARAGMRYTF.

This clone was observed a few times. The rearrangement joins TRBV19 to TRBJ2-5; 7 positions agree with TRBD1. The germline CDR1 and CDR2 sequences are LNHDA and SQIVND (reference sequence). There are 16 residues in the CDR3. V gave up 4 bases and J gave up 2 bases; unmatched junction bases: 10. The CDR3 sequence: CASSTRTGGQQETQYF. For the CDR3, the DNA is TGTGCCAGTAGTACGCGGACAGGAGGTCAGCAAGAGACCCAGTACTTC.

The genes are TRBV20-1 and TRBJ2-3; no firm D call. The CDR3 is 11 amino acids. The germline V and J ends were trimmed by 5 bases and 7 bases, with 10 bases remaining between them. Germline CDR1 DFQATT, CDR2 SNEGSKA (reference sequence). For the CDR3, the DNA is TGCAGTGCTCTAGTCCTCAATACGCAGTATTTT. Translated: CSALVLNTQYF.

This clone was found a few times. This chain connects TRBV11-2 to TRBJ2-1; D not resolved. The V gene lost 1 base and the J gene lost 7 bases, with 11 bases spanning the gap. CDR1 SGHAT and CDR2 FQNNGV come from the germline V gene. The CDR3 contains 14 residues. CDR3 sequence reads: CASSLVVVGNEQFF. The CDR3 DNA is TGTGCCAGCAGCTTAGTGGTAGTGGGTAATGAGCAGTTCTTC.

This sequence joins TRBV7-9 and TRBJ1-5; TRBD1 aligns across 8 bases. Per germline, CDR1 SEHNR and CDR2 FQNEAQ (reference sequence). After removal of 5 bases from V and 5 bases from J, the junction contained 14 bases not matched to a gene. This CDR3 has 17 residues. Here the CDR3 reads CASSTWTGRVEDQPQHF. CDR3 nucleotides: TGTGCCAGCAGCACGTGGACAGGGAGGGTGGAAGATCAGCCCCAGCATTTT.

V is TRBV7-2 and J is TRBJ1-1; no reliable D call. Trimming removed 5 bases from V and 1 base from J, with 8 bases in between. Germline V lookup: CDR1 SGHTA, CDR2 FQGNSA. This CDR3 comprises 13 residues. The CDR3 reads CASSRRWNTEAFF. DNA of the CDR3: TGTGCCAGCAGCCGTCGGTGGAACACTGAAGCTTTCTTT. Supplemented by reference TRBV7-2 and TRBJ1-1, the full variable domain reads GAGVSQSPSNKVTEKGKDVELRCDPISGHTALYWYRQSLGQGLEFLIYFQGNSAPDKSGLPSDRFSAERTGGSVSTLTIQRTQQEDSAVYLCASSRRWNTEAFFGQGTRLTVV.

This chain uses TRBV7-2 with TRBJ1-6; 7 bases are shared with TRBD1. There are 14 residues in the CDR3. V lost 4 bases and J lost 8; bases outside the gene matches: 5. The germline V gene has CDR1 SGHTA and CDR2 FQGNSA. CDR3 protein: CASSSQGIDSPLHF. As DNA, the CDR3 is TGTGCCAGCAGCTCACAGGGGATCGATTCACCCCTCCACTTT.

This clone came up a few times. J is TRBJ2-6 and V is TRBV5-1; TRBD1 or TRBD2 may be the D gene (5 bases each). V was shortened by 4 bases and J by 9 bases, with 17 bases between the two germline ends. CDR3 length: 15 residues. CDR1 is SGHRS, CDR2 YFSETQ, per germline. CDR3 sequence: CASSPEPGRGNVLTF. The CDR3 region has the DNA TGCGCCAGCAGCCCAGAACCGGGACGGGGCAACGTCCTGACTTTC.

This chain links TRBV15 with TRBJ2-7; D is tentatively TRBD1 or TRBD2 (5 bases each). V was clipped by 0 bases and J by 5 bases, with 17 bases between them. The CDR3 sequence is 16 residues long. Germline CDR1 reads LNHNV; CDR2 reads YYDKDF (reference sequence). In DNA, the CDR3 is TGTGCCACCAGCAGAGATGGGGGTAAGAGGGGAAACGAGCAGTACTTC. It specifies CATSRDGGKRGNEQYF.

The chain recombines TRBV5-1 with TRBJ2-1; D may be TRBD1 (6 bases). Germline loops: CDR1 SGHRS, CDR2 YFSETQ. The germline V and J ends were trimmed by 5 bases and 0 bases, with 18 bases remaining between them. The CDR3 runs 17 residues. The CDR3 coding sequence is TGCGCCAGCAGTTACAGCCTAGGGACAAACTCCTACAATGAGCAGTTCTTC. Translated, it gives CASSYSLGTNSYNEQFF.

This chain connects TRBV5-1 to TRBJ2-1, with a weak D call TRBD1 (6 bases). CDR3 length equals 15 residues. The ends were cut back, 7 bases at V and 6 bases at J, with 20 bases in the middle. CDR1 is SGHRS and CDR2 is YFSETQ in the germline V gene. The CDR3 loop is CASGPGHVDVNEQFF. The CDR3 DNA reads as TGCGCCAGCGGCCCGGGACACGTAGACGTCAATGAGCAGTTCTTC. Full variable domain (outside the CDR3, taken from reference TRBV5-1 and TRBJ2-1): KAGVTQTPRYLIKTRGQQVTLSCSPISGHRSVSWYQQTPGQGLQFLFEYFSETQRNKGNFPGRFSGRQFSNSRSEMNVSTLELGDSALYLCASGPGHVDVNEQFFGPGTRLTVL.

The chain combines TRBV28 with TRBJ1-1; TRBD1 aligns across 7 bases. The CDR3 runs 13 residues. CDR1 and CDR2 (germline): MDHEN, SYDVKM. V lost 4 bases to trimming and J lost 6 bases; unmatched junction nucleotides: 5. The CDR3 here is CASSSGQAAEAFF. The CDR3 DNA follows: TGTGCCAGCAGTTCCGGACAGGCGGCTGAAGCTTTCTTT.

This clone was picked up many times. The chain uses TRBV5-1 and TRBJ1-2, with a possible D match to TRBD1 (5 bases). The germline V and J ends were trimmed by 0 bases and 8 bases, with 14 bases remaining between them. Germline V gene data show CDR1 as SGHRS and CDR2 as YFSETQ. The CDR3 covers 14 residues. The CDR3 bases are TGCGCCAGCAGCTTGGACGCGACGGGGCAAGGCTACACCTTC. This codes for CASSLDATGQGYTF.

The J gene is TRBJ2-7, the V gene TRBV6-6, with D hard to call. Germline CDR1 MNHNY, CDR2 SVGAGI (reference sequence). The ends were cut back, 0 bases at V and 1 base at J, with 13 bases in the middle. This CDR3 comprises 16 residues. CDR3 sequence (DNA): TGTGCCAGCAGTTACTCGCCAAGCGCCCAATCCTACGAGCAGTACTTC. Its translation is CASSYSPSAQSYEQYF.

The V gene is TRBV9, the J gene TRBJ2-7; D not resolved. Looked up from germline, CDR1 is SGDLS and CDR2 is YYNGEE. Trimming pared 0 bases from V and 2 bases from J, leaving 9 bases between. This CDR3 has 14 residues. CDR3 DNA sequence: TGTGCCAGCAGCGTAGGAAGCAGCCCCTACGAGCAGTACTTC. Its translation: CASSVGSSPYEQYF.

CDR3 protein: CASSPPGTRYYEQYF. As DNA, the CDR3 is TGTGCCAGCAGCCCCCCCGGGACTCGATACTACGAGCAGTACTTC. V usage is TRBV28 and J usage is TRBJ2-7; TRBD2 might be the D (6 bases). Trimming shortened V by 6 bases and J by 3 bases, and 18 bases separated the two germline ends. Per germline, CDR1 MDHEN and CDR2 SYDVKM. This CDR3 is built from 15 residues.

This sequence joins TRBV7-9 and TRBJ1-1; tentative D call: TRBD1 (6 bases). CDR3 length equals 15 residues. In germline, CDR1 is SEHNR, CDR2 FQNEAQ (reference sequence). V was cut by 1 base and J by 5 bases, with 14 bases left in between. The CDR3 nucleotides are TGTGCCAGCAGCTTAGGCAGGGGCCGAGGAACTGAAGCTTTCTTT. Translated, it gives CASSLGRGRGTEAFF.

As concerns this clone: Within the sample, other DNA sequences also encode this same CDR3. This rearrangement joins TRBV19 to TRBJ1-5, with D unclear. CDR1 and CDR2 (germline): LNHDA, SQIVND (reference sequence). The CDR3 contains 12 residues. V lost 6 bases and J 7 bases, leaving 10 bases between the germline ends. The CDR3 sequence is CASSIGYQPQHF. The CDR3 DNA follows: TGTGCCAGTAGCATTGGATACCAGCCCCAGCATTTT.

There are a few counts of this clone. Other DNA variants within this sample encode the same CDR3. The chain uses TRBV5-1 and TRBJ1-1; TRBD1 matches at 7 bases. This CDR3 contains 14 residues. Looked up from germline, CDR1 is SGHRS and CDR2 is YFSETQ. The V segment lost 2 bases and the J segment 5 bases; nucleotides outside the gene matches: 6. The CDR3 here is CASSLEGGNTEAFF. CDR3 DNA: TGCGCCAGCAGCTTAGAAGGGGGCAATACTGAAGCTTTCTTT.

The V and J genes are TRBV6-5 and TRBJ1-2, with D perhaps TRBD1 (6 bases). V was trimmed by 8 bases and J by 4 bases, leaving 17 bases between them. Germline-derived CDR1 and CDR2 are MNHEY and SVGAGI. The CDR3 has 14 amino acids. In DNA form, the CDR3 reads TGTGCCAGCTCCCCCGGGGGCATAAGCTATGGCTACACCTTC. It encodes CASSPGGISYGYTF.

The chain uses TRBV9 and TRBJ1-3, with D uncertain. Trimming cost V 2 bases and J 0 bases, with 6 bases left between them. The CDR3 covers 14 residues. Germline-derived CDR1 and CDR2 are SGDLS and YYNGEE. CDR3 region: CASSVQSSGNTIYF. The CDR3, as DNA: TGTGCCAGCAGCGTTCAGAGCTCTGGAAACACCATATATTTT.

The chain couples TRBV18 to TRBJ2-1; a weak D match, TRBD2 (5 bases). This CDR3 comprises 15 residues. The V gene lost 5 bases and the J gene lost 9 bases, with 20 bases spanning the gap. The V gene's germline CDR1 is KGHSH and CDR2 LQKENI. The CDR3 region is CASSSPPPGSGEQFF. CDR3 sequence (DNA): TGTGCCAGCTCATCGCCACCCCCGGGATCCGGTGAGCAGTTCTTC.

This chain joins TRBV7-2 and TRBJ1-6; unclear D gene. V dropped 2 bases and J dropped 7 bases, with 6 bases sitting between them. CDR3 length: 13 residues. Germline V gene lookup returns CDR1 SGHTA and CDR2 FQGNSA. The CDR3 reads CASSLIGNSPLHF. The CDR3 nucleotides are TGTGCCAGCAGCTTAATAGGAAATTCACCCCTCCACTTT. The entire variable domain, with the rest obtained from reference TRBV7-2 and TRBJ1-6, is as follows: GAGVSQSPSNKVTEKGKDVELRCDPISGHTALYWYRQSLGQGLEFLIYFQGNSAPDKSGLPSDRFSAERTGGSVSTLTIQRTQQEDSAVYLCASSLIGNSPLHFGNGTRLTVT.